This TCR beta chain came from a study of T cells in Graves' hyperthyroidism and ophthalmopathy. Study-level findings and limits: Ophthalmopathy and stable hyperthyroidism were separated by a 13 V-J model.

CDR1 MDHEN and CDR2 SYDVKM come from the germline V gene. Trimming left V 10 bases short and J 2 bases short, with 11 bases between. The CDR3 loop spans 12 amino acids. This clonotype was counted many times. Its antigen is unknown. Amplification yielded TCR beta CDR3 regions, with RNA transcripts as the source. The primer set for the first-round RT-PCR of the TCR CDR3 was HTBI. From the multiplex PCR reads, TCRdb called clonotypes with MiXCR, one entry per CDR3 protein. The sample yields roughly 550,000 distinct CDR3 sequences, 16% seen once. Inclusion characteristics of ophthalmopathy patients comprised a Clinical Activity Score of at least 3, a NOSPECS grade of at least 4, and duration under 3 months.

The chain has TRBV28 and TRBJ1-1; no clear D gene. The sequenced material came from blood. This clonotype originated in a woman aged 30 to 39 with Graves' ophthalmopathy. This CDR3 is CATRGPNTEAFF. The DNA of the CDR3 is TGTGCCACCCGAGGTCCTAACACTGAAGCTTTCTTT.